This TCR beta chain was sequenced during a study of blood T cell repertoires in COVID-19. Across the whole study: Samples taken during acute and convalescent COVID-19 were collected in the United States, Italy and Spain. Sources were T cells, B-cell-depleted T cells, or PBMCs; the material itself was cDNA or gDNA.

Original methodology: Reference gene primer amplification yielded estimated nucleated cell counts. Profiled with immunoSEQ multiplex PCR; TCRdb holds only in-frame clones, not every one. The V and J calls and clone size are taken from that table; D and trimming were inferred from the DNA. The top ten clones hold 4% to 5.5% of a sample with roughly 230,000 clones, 84% of them seen once. CDR1 and CDR2 from the germline V gene are LGHNA and YSLEER. This CDR3 comprises 14 residues. Deletions cut 3 bases from V and 1 base from J, with 9 bases between. This chain connects TRBV4-3 to TRBJ1-1; D is perhaps TRBD1 (6 bases). Sequencing used peripheral blood. The sequence came from a man aged 50 or older with active or convalescent COVID-19. The CDR3 protein is CASSQTTGNTEAFF. The CDR3 DNA reads TGCGCCAGCAGCCAGACGACAGGGAACACTGAAGCTTTCTTT.